The clone carrying this T cell receptor beta chain was recorded once. Its matching antigen is unknown. Donors were ostensibly healthy at sampling, although undocumented immune exposures were probable. The sample is drawn from a study of cytomegalovirus exposure and HLA in healthy donors. General observations from the study: Sequencing likely produced, as an artifact, a cluster of highly shared sequence variants. In a later analysis, 16,951 TCR beta sequences were associated with HLA alleles at 0.05 false discovery rate.

With 60 Vbeta and 13 Jbeta primers, the PCR was carried out. Repertoires were generated with immunoSEQ multiplex PCR, while TCRdb's copy carries only in-frame clones and drops some. The sample carries 160,000 or so clones, approximately 84% recorded once. In germline, CDR1 is MNHNS, CDR2 SASEGT. This CDR3 has 15 residues. Trimming removed 7 bases at V and 0 bases at J, with 10 bases between. Sequenced material: PBMCs. The V call is TRBV6-1, the J call TRBJ2-6; a possible D gene is TRBD2 (5 bases). This TCR came from a male donor in good health and CMV-seropositive. CDR3 in amino acids: CASTGKSSGANVLTF. The CDR3 DNA sequence: TGTGCCAGCACCGGGAAGAGCTCTGGGGCCAACGTCCTGACTTTC.